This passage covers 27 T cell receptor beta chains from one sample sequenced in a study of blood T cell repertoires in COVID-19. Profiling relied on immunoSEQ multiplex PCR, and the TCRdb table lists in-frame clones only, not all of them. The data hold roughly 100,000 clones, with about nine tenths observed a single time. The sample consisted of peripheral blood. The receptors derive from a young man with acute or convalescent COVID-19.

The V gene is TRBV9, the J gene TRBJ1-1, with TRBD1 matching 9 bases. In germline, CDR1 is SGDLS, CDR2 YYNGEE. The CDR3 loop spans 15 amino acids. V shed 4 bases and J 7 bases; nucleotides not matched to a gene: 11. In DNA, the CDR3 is TGTGCCAGCAGCTATTCGGGACAGGGTCTGGTTGAAGCTTTCTTT. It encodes CASSYSGQGLVEAFF.

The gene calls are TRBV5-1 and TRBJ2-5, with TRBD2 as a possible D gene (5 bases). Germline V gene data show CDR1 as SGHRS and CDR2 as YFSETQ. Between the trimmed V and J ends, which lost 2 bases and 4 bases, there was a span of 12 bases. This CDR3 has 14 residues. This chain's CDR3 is CASSFRPGLETQYF. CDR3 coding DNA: TGCGCCAGCAGCTTCCGTCCGGGGTTAGAGACCCAGTACTTC.

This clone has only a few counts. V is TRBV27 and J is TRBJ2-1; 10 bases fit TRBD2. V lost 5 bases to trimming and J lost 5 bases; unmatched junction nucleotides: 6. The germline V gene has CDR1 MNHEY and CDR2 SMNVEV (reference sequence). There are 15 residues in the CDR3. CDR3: CASSTGLAYNNEQFF. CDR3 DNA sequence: TGTGCCAGCAGTACGGGACTAGCGTATAACAATGAGCAGTTCTTC.

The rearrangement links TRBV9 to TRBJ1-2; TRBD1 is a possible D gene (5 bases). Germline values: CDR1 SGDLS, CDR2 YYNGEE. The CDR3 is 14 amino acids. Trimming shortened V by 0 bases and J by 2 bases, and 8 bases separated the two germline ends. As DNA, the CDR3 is TGTGCCAGCAGCGTAGGCCAGGGCAACTATGGCTACACCTTC. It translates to CASSVGQGNYGYTF.

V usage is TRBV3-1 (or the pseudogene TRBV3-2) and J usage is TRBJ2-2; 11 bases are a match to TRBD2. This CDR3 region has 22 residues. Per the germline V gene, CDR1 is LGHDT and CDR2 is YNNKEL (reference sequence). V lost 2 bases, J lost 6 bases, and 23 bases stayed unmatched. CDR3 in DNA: TGTGCCAGCAGCCAACCTGGGGGTGGTACTAGCGGGGGACAATTTACCGCCGGGGAGCTGTTTTTT. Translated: CASSQPGGGTSGGQFTAGELFF.

The CDR3 here is CASSVDVQPEYEQYF. CDR3 in DNA: TGTGCCAGCAGCGTAGACGTCCAACCGGAGTACGAGCAGTACTTC. V usage is TRBV9 and J usage is TRBJ2-7; D is undetermined. The CDR3 consists of 15 residues. Germline CDR1 SGDLS, CDR2 YYNGEE. V lost 0 bases, J lost 4 bases, and 14 bases lay in between.

CDR3 nucleotides: TGTGCCAGCAGCAACCAAAGAAAACAGACAGGGACGTATAGCAATCAGCCCCAGCATTTT. Translating gives CASSNQRKQTGTYSNQPQHF. This chain links TRBV21-1 with TRBJ1-5; the table gives TRBD1 as D, unverified against the DNA. TRBV21-1 is a recognized pseudogene. This CDR3 is built from 20 residues.

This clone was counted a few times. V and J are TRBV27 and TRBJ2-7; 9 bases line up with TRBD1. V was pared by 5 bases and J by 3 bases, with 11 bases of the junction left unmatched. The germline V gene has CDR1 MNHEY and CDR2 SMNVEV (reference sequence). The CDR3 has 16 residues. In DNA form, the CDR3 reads TGTGCCAGCAGTCTGCTTTCGGGGACAGGGAACTACGAGCAGTACTTC. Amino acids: CASSLLSGTGNYEQYF.

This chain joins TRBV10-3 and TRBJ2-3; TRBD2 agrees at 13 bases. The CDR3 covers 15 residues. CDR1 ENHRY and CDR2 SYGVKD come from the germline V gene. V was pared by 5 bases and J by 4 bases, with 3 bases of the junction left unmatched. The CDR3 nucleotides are TGTGCCATCAGTACTAGCGGGGGGGTAGCAGATACGCAGTATTTT. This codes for CAISTSGGVADTQYF.

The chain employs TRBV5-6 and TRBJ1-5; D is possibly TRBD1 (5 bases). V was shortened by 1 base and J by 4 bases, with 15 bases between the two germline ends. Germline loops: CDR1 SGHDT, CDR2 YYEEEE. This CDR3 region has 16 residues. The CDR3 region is CASSLTGGLGNQPQHF. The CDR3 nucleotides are TGTGCCAGCAGCTTGACGGGGGGTTTGGGTAATCAGCCCCAGCATTTT. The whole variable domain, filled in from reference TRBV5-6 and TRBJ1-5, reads DAGVTQSPTHLIKTRGQQVTLRCSPKSGHDTVSWYQQALGQGPQFIFQYYEEEERQRGNFPDRFSGHQFPNYSSELNVNALLLGDSALYLCASSLTGGLGNQPQHFGDGTRLSIL.

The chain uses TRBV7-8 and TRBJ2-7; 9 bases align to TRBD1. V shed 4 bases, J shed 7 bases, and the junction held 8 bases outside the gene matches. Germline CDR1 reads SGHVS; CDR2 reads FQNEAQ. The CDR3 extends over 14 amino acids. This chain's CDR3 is CASSYGTGRGEQYF. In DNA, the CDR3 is TGTGCCAGCAGCTACGGGACAGGGAGAGGGGAGCAGTACTTC.

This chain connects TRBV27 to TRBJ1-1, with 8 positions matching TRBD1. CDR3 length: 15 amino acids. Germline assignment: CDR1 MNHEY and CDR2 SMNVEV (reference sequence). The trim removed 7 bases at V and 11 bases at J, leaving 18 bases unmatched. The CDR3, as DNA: TGTGCCAGCAATCCAACCGGGCAACAGGGGGTTGGGGCTTTCTTT. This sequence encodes CASNPTGQQGVGAFF.

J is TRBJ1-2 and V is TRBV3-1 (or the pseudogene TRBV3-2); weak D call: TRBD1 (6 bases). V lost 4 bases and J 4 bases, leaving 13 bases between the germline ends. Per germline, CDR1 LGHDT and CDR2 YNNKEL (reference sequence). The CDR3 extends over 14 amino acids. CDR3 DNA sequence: TGTGCCAGCAGCCGACAGGATTTTGGCTATGGCTACACCTTC. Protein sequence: CASSRQDFGYGYTF.

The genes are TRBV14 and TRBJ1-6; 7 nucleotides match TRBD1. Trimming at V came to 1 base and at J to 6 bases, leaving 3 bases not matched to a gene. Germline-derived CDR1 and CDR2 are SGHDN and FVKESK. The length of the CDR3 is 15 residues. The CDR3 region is CASSQGAGGNSPLHF. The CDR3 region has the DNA TGTGCCAGCAGCCAAGGGGCAGGGGGTAATTCACCCCTCCACTTT.

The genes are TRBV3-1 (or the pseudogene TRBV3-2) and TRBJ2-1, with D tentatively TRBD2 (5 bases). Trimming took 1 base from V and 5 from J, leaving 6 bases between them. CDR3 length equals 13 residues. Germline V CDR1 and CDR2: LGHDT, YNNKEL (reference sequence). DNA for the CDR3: TGTGCCAGCAGCCAAGCCGGGAACAATGAGCAGTTCTTC. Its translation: CASSQAGNNEQFF.

The CDR3 nucleotides are TGTGCCAGCAGACCTGCAGGGGGCGACCATCAGCCCCAGCATTTT. It specifies CASRPAGGDHQPQHF. V gene TRBV27 combines with J gene TRBJ1-5, with 8 bases aligning to TRBD1. Germline loops: CDR1 MNHEY, CDR2 SMNVEV (reference sequence). The CDR3 is 15 residues long. The V and J ends lost 6 bases and 5 bases, in that order; junction bases with no gene match: 9.

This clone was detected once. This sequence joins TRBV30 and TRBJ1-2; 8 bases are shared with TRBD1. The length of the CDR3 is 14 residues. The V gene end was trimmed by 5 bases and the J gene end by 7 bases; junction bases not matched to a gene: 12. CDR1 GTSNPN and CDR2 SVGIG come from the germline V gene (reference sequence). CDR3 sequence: CAWYRAGGASGYTF. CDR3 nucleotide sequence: TGTGCCTGGTATAGGGCAGGGGGCGCGTCTGGCTACACCTTC.

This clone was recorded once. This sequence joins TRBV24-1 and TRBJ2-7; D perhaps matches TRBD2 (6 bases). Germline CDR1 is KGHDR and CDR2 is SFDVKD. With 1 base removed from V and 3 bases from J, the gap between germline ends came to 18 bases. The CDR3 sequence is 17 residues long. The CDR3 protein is CATSDLQREDPHYEQYF. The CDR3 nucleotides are TGTGCCACCAGTGATTTACAAAGGGAGGACCCTCACTACGAGCAGTACTTC.

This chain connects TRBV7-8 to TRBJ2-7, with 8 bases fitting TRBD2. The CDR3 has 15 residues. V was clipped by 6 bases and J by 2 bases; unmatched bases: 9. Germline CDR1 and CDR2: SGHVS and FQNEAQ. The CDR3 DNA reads TGTGCCAGCAGACGTACCGGGACTAGGGCCTACGAGCAGTACTTC. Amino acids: CASRRTGTRAYEQYF.

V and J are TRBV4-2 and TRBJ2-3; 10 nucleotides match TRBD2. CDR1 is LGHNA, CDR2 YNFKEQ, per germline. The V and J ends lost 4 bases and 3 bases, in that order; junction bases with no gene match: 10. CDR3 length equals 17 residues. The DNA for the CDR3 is TGTGCCAGCAGCCGGAGCCTTTTAGCGGGGGGAACAGATACGCAGTATTTT. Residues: CASSRSLLAGGTDTQYF.

CDR3: CASQGGSNQPQHF. CDR3 coding DNA: TGTGCCAGTCAAGGAGGGAGCAATCAGCCCCAGCATTTT. The rearrangement joins TRBV19 to TRBJ1-5; no reliable D call. Trimming left V 8 bases short and J 1 base short, with 9 bases between. Per the germline V gene, CDR1 is LNHDA and CDR2 is SQIVND (reference sequence). This CDR3 has 13 residues.

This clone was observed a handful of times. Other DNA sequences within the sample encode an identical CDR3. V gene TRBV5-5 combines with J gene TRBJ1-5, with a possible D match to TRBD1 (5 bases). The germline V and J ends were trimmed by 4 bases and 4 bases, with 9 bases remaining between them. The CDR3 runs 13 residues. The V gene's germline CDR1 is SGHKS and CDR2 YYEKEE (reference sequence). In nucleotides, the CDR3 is TGTGCCAGCAGCCCCGACAGAAATCAGCCCCAGCATTTT. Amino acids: CASSPDRNQPQHF.

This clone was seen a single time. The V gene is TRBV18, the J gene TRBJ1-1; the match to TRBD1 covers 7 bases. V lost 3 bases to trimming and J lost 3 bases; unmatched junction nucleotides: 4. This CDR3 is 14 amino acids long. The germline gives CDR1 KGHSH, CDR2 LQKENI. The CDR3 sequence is CASSPTRGDTEAFF. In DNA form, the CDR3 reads TGTGCCAGCTCACCTACCAGGGGGGACACTGAAGCTTTCTTT.

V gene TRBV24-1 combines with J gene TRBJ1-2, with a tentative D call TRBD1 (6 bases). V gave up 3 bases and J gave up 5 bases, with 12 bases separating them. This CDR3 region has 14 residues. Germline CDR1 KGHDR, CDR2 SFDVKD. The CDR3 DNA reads TGTGCCACCAGTGATCGGACAGAAAGTTATGGCTACACCTTC. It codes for CATSDRTESYGYTF.

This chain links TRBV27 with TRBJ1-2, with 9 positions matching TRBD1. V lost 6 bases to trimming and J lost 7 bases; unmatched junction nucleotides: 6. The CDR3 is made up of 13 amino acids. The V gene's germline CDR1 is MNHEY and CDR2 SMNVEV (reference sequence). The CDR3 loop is CASRRQGVGGYTF. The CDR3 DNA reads TGTGCCAGCAGGCGACAGGGGGTTGGTGGCTACACCTTC.

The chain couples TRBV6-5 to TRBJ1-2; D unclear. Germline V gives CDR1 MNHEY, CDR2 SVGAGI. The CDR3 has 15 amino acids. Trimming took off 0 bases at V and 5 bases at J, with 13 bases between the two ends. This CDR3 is CASSYSGREEYGYTF. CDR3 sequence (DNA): TGTGCCAGCAGTTACTCCGGACGGGAGGAGTATGGCTACACCTTC.

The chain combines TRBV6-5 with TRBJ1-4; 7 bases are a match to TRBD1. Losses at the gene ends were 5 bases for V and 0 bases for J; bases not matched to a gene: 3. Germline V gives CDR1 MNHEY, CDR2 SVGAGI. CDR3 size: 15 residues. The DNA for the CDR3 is TGTGCCAGCAGTAGACAGGGTGCAACTAATGAAAAACTGTTTTTT. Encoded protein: CASSRQGATNEKLFF.